These 29 T cell receptor beta chains originate from one sample sequenced in a study of tumor-infiltrating lymphocytes in localized non-small cell lung cancer. This table comes from immunoSEQ multiplex PCR, and its TCRdb copy is limited to in-frame clones, with some not included. This sample carries approximately 4,000 clones, 79% of them seen once, and the ten largest clones take about 9.1%. The sample comprised uninvolved lung tissue not adjacent to the tumor. The receptors derive from a human donor with non-small cell lung cancer.

The chain joins TRBV7-2 to TRBJ2-1, with D possibly TRBD2 on 5 matching bases. Germline V gives CDR1 SGHTA, CDR2 FQGNSA. V lost 2 bases and J lost 5, with 13 bases in between. CDR3 length equals 15 residues. The chain's CDR3 is CASSLLRGSNNEQFF. The CDR3 DNA reads as TGTGCCAGCAGCTTACTTCGCGGGTCTAACAATGAGCAGTTCTTC.

This chain links TRBV30 with TRBJ2-3, with D unresolved. Trimming took 1 base from V and 4 from J, leaving 9 bases between them. Germline V gene sequence: CDR1 GTSNPN, CDR2 SVGIG (reference sequence). CDR3 length equals 13 residues. In DNA form, the CDR3 reads TGTGCCTGGAGTGCGGAGCTCTCAGATACGCAGTATTTT. It is translated as CAWSAELSDTQYF.

The chain is built from TRBV30 and TRBJ1-4; 8 positions agree with TRBD1. V gave up 3 bases and J gave up 6 bases; unmatched junction bases: 15. Germline CDR1 is GTSNPN and CDR2 is SVGIG (reference sequence). The CDR3 runs to 17 residues. Here the CDR3 DNA reads TGTGCCTGGAGCGGCTCCGAATCGGGCAGGGGGCATGAAAAACTGTTTTTT. It translates to CAWSGSESGRGHEKLFF.

A remark on this clone: Other DNA sequences in this sample translate to the same CDR3. This chain connects TRBV6-1 to TRBJ2-5; perhaps D is TRBD1 or TRBD2 (5 bases each). V lost 0 bases to trimming and J lost 5 bases, with 10 bases between them. Germline CDR1 MNHNS, CDR2 SASEGT. The CDR3 consists of 14 residues. The CDR3 reads CASSEAQGEETQYF. In nucleotides, the CDR3 is TGTGCCAGCAGTGAAGCGCAAGGGGAGGAGACCCAGTACTTC.

V and J are TRBV5-8 and TRBJ2-7; D unclear. V was shortened by 2 bases and J by 3 bases, with 15 bases between the two germline ends. CDR3 length equals 15 residues. Per the germline V gene, CDR1 is SGHTS and CDR2 is YDEGEE. CDR3 nucleotide sequence: TGTGCCAGCAGCTTCCCCCAGACTGCAGACTACGAGCAGTACTTC. It yields the protein CASSFPQTADYEQYF.

This clone was seen only once. The genes are TRBV19 and TRBJ2-5; TRBD1 or TRBD2 may be the D gene (6 bases each). The CDR3 is 16 residues long. Germline V gene lookup returns CDR1 LNHDA and CDR2 SQIVND (reference sequence). V lost 5 bases to trimming and J lost 5 bases, with 21 bases between them. The CDR3 loop reads CASSGNREIGGETQYF. Written as DNA, the CDR3 is TGTGCCAGTAGTGGGAACAGGGAAATAGGAGGGGAGACCCAGTACTTC.

This clone occurred a few times. The chain recombines TRBV9 with TRBJ2-7, with 7 bases identical to TRBD2. Germline V CDR1 and CDR2: SGDLS, YYNGEE. The CDR3 consists of 16 residues. The ends lost 4 bases at V and 1 base at J; junction bases unmatched: 11. The DNA for the CDR3 is TGTGCCAGCAGCCCCATGGGAGGGAACCCTTCCTACGAGCAGTACTTC. Translation gives CASSPMGGNPSYEQYF.

The chain uses TRBV27 and TRBJ1-5; D call uncertain. CDR3 length equals 13 residues. V was shortened by 3 bases and J by 6 bases, with 9 bases between the two germline ends. Germline CDR1 reads MNHEY; CDR2 reads SMNVEV (reference sequence). The CDR3 loop reads CASSLEGGQPQHF. CDR3 coding DNA: TGTGCCAGCAGTTTGGAGGGTGGTCAGCCCCAGCATTTT.

This clone was recorded only once. The chain links TRBV7-2 to TRBJ2-3; 7 bases fit TRBD2. The CDR3 consists of 17 residues. V shed 5 bases, J shed 1 base, and the junction held 12 bases outside the gene matches. Germline V gene lookup returns CDR1 SGHTA and CDR2 FQGNSA. The DNA of the CDR3 is TGTGCCAGCAGCCTCCTCCAAAACCGGGGGGGCACAGATACGCAGTATTTT. Its translation: CASSLLQNRGGTDTQYF.

V gene TRBV20-1 combines with J gene TRBJ1-2; perhaps TRBD1 as D (5 bases). CDR1 is DFQATT and CDR2 is SNEGSKA in the germline V gene (reference sequence). The CDR3 covers 11 residues. Trimming shortened V by 5 bases and J by 8 bases, and 12 bases separated the two germline ends. CDR3 DNA: TGCAGTGCTCCCCGGGACGGAGGCTACACCTTC. Its protein is CSAPRDGGYTF.

The chain carries TRBV11-3 and TRBJ2-1; 11 nucleotides align to TRBD1. Germline values: CDR1 SGHNT, CDR2 YENEEA. V was pared by 6 bases and J by 4 bases, with 8 bases of the junction left unmatched. CDR3 length equals 16 residues. CDR3 sequence (DNA): TGTGCCAGCAGTTCCACCGGGACAGGGGGATACAATGAGCAGTTCTTC. Residues: CASSSTGTGGYNEQFF.

This clone was seen once. The CDR3 protein is CASSPRLALKTEFF. In nucleotides, the CDR3 is TGTGCCAGCAGTCCCCGACTAGCACTCAAAACGGAGTTCTTC. The chain links TRBV27 to TRBJ2-1; 7 positions agree with TRBD2. The CDR3 totals 14 residues. Looked up from germline, CDR1 is MNHEY and CDR2 is SMNVEV (reference sequence). Losses at the gene ends were 5 bases for V and 14 bases for J; bases not matched to a gene: 15.

The chain links TRBV5-4 to TRBJ1-2; the D gene is possibly TRBD1 (5 bases). The V end lost 4 bases, the J end lost 3 bases, and 13 bases lay between the germline ends. CDR3 length equals 14 residues. The germline V gene has CDR1 SGHNT and CDR2 YYREEE (reference sequence). CDR3: CASSRGGDDYGYTF. The CDR3 DNA sequence: TGTGCCAGCAGCCGTGGGGGGGACGACTATGGCTACACCTTC.

The gene calls are TRBV6-5 and TRBJ2-1; D is uncertain. Trimming removed 0 bases at V and 6 bases at J, with 9 bases between. CDR3 length equals 14 residues. Germline assignment: CDR1 MNHEY and CDR2 SVGAGI. This CDR3 is CASSYSLKFNEQFF. CDR3 nucleotide sequence: TGTGCCAGCAGTTACTCGTTAAAGTTCAATGAGCAGTTCTTC.

The chain is built from TRBV5-1 and TRBJ1-3; 7 nucleotides agree with TRBD1. The CDR3 is made up of 15 amino acids. Germline V gives CDR1 SGHRS, CDR2 YFSETQ. V lost 5 bases, J lost 4 bases, and 9 bases stayed unmatched. The CDR3 loop reads CASREQGLGGNTIYF. The CDR3, as DNA: TGCGCCAGCAGGGAACAGGGGCTCGGAGGAAACACCATATATTTT.

V and J are TRBV4-1 and TRBJ1-2; tentatively, D is TRBD1 (6 bases). CDR3 length equals 15 residues. V gave up 0 bases and J gave up 6 bases, with 14 bases separating them. Germline V gives CDR1 MGHRA, CDR2 YSYEKL. The CDR3, as DNA: TGCGCCAGCAGCCAAGATCGGACAGAGGCGGATGGCTACACCTTC. This codes for CASSQDRTEADGYTF.

This chain uses TRBV25-1 with TRBJ2-1, with TRBD2 identical over 12 bases. Germline V CDR1 and CDR2: MGHDK, SYGVNS. V trimming: 3 bases; J trimming: 5 bases; junction bases outside the gene matches: 2. The CDR3 is made up of 15 amino acids. The CDR3 is CASSDWTSGNNEQFF. The CDR3 DNA reads TGTGCCAGCAGTGATTGGACTAGCGGGAACAATGAGCAGTTCTTC.

This clone is judged large (0.1 to 1%). The chain is built from TRBV10-3 and TRBJ2-1; D is unresolved. Germline-derived CDR1 and CDR2 are ENHRY and SYGVKD. The CDR3 contains 16 residues. Trimming removed 3 bases at V and 0 bases at J, with 12 bases between. CDR3 residues: CAISDNKPSSYNEQFF. DNA of the CDR3: TGTGCCATCAGTGATAATAAGCCGAGCTCCTACAATGAGCAGTTCTTC.

The chain combines TRBV10-3 with TRBJ1-5; D gene unclear. The ends were cut back, 3 bases at V and 6 bases at J, with 15 bases in the middle. Germline V gene data show CDR1 as ENHRY and CDR2 as SYGVKD. The CDR3 sequence is 15 residues long. CDR3 residues: CAISDEDGGSQPQHF. CDR3 DNA: TGTGCCATCAGTGATGAGGACGGTGGGAGTCAGCCCCAGCATTTT.

J is TRBJ1-1 and V is TRBV4-1; no clear D. Germline V CDR1 and CDR2: MGHRA, YSYEKL. Trimming took 3 bases from V and 1 from J, leaving 21 bases between them. This CDR3 is built from 18 residues. The CDR3 is CASSQSGNSDGRNTEAFF. As DNA, the CDR3 is TGCGCCAGCAGCCAGTCAGGAAATTCCGATGGAAGGAACACTGAAGCTTTCTTT.

The chain employs TRBV30 and TRBJ1-3, with D unclear. There are 12 residues in the CDR3. The V end lost 0 bases, the J end lost 6 bases, and 6 bases lay between the germline ends. Germline values: CDR1 GTSNPN, CDR2 SVGIG (reference sequence). This CDR3 reads CAWSVVENTIYF. In DNA, the CDR3 is TGTGCCTGGAGTGTAGTTGAAAACACCATATATTTT.

This clone has just one count. J is TRBJ2-1 and V is TRBV5-6; D possibly uses TRBD1 or TRBD2 (5 bases each). V was shortened by 9 bases and J by 6 bases, with 19 bases between the two germline ends. The CDR3 sequence is 14 residues long. CDR1 and CDR2 from the germline V gene are SGHDT and YYEEEE. CDR3: CATTLPGTTNEQFF. For the CDR3, the DNA is TGTGCCACCACCCTCCCCGGGACCACCAATGAGCAGTTCTTC.

This chain links TRBV2 with TRBJ1-5; a possible D gene is TRBD1 (5 bases). In germline, CDR1 is SNHLY, CDR2 FYNNEI. The CDR3 contains 16 residues. Trimming removed 6 bases at V and 0 bases at J, with 15 bases between. The CDR3 spells CASRFWGEDSNQPQHF. CDR3 nucleotides: TGTGCCAGCAGGTTCTGGGGGGAAGATAGCAATCAGCCCCAGCATTTT.

This clone appeared once. CDR3 sequence: CASRDTVDTEAFF. The CDR3 nucleotides are TGTGCCAGCAGAGACACGGTAGATACTGAAGCTTTCTTT. The rearrangement links TRBV6-5 to TRBJ1-1; D is unclear. The CDR3 sequence is 13 residues long. Trimming left V 6 bases short and J 5 bases short, with 13 bases between. Germline CDR1 is MNHEY and CDR2 is SVGAGI.

The chain joins TRBV13 to TRBJ2-3; the match to TRBD2 covers 7 bases. The CDR3 loop spans 16 amino acids. V shed 1 base and J 1 base; nucleotides not matched to a gene: 5. Germline V CDR1 and CDR2: PRHDT, FYEKMQ (reference sequence). The CDR3 is CASSLASGTRTDTQYF. The CDR3 region has the DNA TGTGCCAGCAGCTTAGCTAGCGGAACCCGCACAGATACGCAGTATTTT. Drawing the rest from reference TRBV13 and TRBJ2-3, the complete variable domain is AAGVIQSPRHLIKEKRETATLKCYPIPRHDTVYWYQQGPGQDPQFLISFYEKMQSDKGSIPDRFSAQQFSDYHSELNMSSLELGDSALYFCASSLASGTRTDTQYFGPGTRLTVL.

This clone was counted a few times. The chain is built from TRBV18 and TRBJ1-3, with 8 nucleotides matching TRBD1. Germline V gene lookup returns CDR1 KGHSH and CDR2 LQKENI. The CDR3 consists of 14 residues. Unmatched junction bases numbered 3, after V lost 6 bases and J lost 2 bases. CDR3 in DNA: TGTGCCAGCTCGGGGACAGGAGCTGGAAACACCATATATTTT. Its translation: CASSGTGAGNTIYF.

The rearrangement joins TRBV25-1 to TRBJ2-2; 10 bases agree with TRBD2. Per germline, CDR1 MGHDK and CDR2 SYGVNS. V shed 4 bases and J 4 bases; nucleotides not matched to a gene: 3. The CDR3 runs to 15 residues. CDR3 sequence reads: CASSGASGSTGELFF. CDR3 nucleotide sequence: TGTGCCAGCAGTGGGGCTAGCGGGAGCACCGGGGAGCTGTTTTTT.

The rearrangement uses TRBV30 and TRBJ2-7; D ambiguous. The germline gives CDR1 GTSNPN, CDR2 SVGIG (reference sequence). V lost 4 bases, J lost 0 bases, and 13 bases lay in between. CDR3 length: 14 residues. The CDR3 reads CAWTIPLDSYEQYF. In DNA form, the CDR3 reads TGTGCCTGGACGATCCCGTTAGACTCCTACGAGCAGTACTTC. Filled out from reference TRBV30 and TRBJ2-7, the complete variable domain reads SQTIHQWPATLVQPVGSPLSLECTVEGTSNPNLYWYRQAAGRGLQLLFYSVGIGQISSEVPQNLSASRPQDRQFILSSKKLLLSDSGFYLCAWTIPLDSYEQYFGPGTRLTVT.

The chain combines TRBV27 with TRBJ2-7; D gene unclear. This CDR3 region has 13 residues. The germline V gene encodes CDR1 MNHEY and CDR2 SMNVEV (reference sequence). V was cut by 3 bases and J by 6 bases, with 12 bases left in between. This chain's CDR3 is CASSFSRLSEQYF. The DNA for the CDR3 is TGTGCCAGCAGTTTCTCGCGGCTCAGCGAGCAGTACTTC.